The 20 T cell receptor beta chains listed next were all sequenced from one sample in a study of blood T cell repertoires in COVID-19. Profiled with immunoSEQ multiplex PCR; TCRdb holds only in-frame clones, not every one. This table holds some 340,000 clones, around four fifths found once. What was sequenced was PBMCs or T cells enriched from blood (not recorded which). The receptors stem from a woman aged 45-65 years who had recovered from COVID-19.

V usage is TRBV6-5 and J usage is TRBJ2-2; maybe TRBD2 (6 bases). The V end lost 0 bases, the J end lost 1 base, and 9 bases lay between the germline ends. The CDR3 contains 16 residues. Germline-derived CDR1 and CDR2 are MNHEY and SVGAGI. The CDR3 spells CASSYSSSVNTGELFF. The CDR3, as DNA: TGTGCCAGCAGTTACTCCTCTAGCGTGAACACCGGGGAGCTGTTTTTT.

As regards this clone: The sample holds other DNA sequences that translate to the same CDR3. The J gene is TRBJ1-1, the V gene TRBV5-1, with D tentatively TRBD1 (6 bases). Germline V gene data show CDR1 as SGHRS and CDR2 as YFSETQ. V gave up 3 bases and J gave up 3 bases, with 9 bases separating them. The CDR3 sequence is 13 residues long. In DNA form, the CDR3 reads TGCGCCAGCAGCTCCACAGGGTACACTGAAGCTTTCTTT. Translated: CASSSTGYTEAFF. The entire variable domain, with the rest obtained from reference TRBV5-1 and TRBJ1-1, is as follows: KAGVTQTPRYLIKTRGQQVTLSCSPISGHRSVSWYQQTPGQGLQFLFEYFSETQRNKGNFPGRFSGRQFSNSRSEMNVSTLELGDSALYLCASSSTGYTEAFFGQGTRLTVV.

This sequence joins TRBV7-9 and TRBJ1-2; the match to TRBD1 covers 11 bases. The CDR3 sequence is 14 residues long. CDR1 and CDR2 (germline): SEHNR, FQNEAQ (reference sequence). V shed 6 bases and J 4 bases; nucleotides not matched to a gene: 4. Written as DNA, the CDR3 is TGTGCCAGCAGGGACAGGGGGCTAGTCTATGGCTACACCTTC. Protein product: CASRDRGLVYGYTF. Variable domain in full (rest from reference TRBV7-9 and TRBJ1-2): DTGVSQNPRHKITKRGQNVTFRCDPISEHNRLYWYRQTLGQGPEFLTYFQNEAQLEKSRLLSDRFSAERPKGSFSTLEIQRTEQGDSAMYLCASRDRGLVYGYTFGSGTRLTVV.

The CDR3 nucleotides read TGTGCCAGCAGTTACACGACAACGCAAGAGACCCAGTACTTC. Residues: CASSYTTTQETQYF. The chain has TRBV6-5 and TRBJ2-5, with unresolved D. Per the germline V gene, CDR1 is MNHEY and CDR2 is SVGAGI. The CDR3 is 14 residues long. V was cut by 2 bases and J by 2 bases, with 9 bases left in between.

The chain has TRBV7-9 and TRBJ1-1; 7 bases map to TRBD1. The trim removed 3 bases at V and 1 base at J, leaving 5 bases unmatched. This CDR3 spans 15 amino acids. Looked up from germline, CDR1 is SEHNR and CDR2 is FQNEAQ (reference sequence). DNA for the CDR3: TGTGCCAGCAGCTTCAATAGGGACAGGAACACTGAAGCTTTCTTT. This encodes CASSFNRDRNTEAFF.

V gene TRBV4-2 combines with J gene TRBJ2-7, with unresolved D. Trimming removed 0 bases from V and 2 bases from J, with 8 bases in between. Germline V gene lookup returns CDR1 LGHNA and CDR2 YNFKEQ. This CDR3 has 14 amino acids. In DNA, the CDR3 is TGTGCCAGCAGCCAAGATAGCAAGGCCTACGAGCAGTACTTC. This gives the protein CASSQDSKAYEQYF.

The V call is TRBV5-1, the J call TRBJ2-5; 8 positions agree with TRBD2. The CDR3 runs 16 residues. Trimming cost V 3 bases and J 2 bases; bases outside gene matches: 9. Germline V lookup: CDR1 SGHRS, CDR2 YFSETQ. DNA for the CDR3: TGCGCCAGCAGCTCATTTGGCGGGGGGATTCAAGAGACCCAGTACTTC. Its translation is CASSSFGGGIQETQYF. Full variable domain (outside the CDR3, taken from reference TRBV5-1 and TRBJ2-5): KAGVTQTPRYLIKTRGQQVTLSCSPISGHRSVSWYQQTPGQGLQFLFEYFSETQRNKGNFPGRFSGRQFSNSRSEMNVSTLELGDSALYLCASSSFGGGIQETQYFGPGTRLLVL.

CDR3 sequence: CASRGQGFGEQFF. The CDR3 nucleotides are TGTGCCAGCAGGGGACAGGGGTTCGGTGAGCAGTTCTTC. The chain combines TRBV27 with TRBJ2-1, with 10 nucleotides matching TRBD1. V lost 6 bases and J lost 9; bases outside the gene matches: 5. CDR1 and CDR2 (germline): MNHEY, SMNVEV (reference sequence). This CDR3 comprises 13 residues.

V usage is TRBV6-2 or TRBV6-3 and J usage is TRBJ2-7, with a tentative D call TRBD1 (5 bases). V gave up 0 bases and J gave up 0 bases, with 12 bases separating them. This CDR3 is 16 amino acids long. Per the germline V gene, CDR1 is MNHEY and CDR2 is SVGEGT. For the CDR3, the DNA is TGTGCCAGCAGTTACTCGGTTGGGGCCAGCTCCTACGAGCAGTACTTC. The encoded protein is CASSYSVGASSYEQYF.

The rearrangement links TRBV7-9 to TRBJ1-2, with 7 nucleotides matching TRBD1. This CDR3 is 15 amino acids long. After removal of 0 bases from V and 8 bases from J, the junction contained 9 bases not matched to a gene. Germline loops: CDR1 SEHNR, CDR2 FQNEAQ (reference sequence). The DNA of the CDR3 is TGTGCCAGCAGCTTAGCCCGACAGGGTTCGCAAGGCTACACCTTC. It yields the protein CASSLARQGSQGYTF.

This chain uses TRBV5-1 with TRBJ1-4, with TRBD1 as a possible D gene (6 bases). This CDR3 is built from 15 residues. Germline CDR1 is SGHRS and CDR2 is YFSETQ. V was clipped by 4 bases and J by 3 bases, with 13 bases between them. CDR3 protein: CASSPQGAANEKLFF. CDR3 sequence (DNA): TGCGCCAGCAGCCCACAGGGAGCAGCTAATGAAAAACTGTTTTTT.

The rearrangement links TRBV19 to TRBJ1-2; D may be TRBD1 (5 bases). The CDR3 consists of 14 residues. Germline CDR1 LNHDA, CDR2 SQIVND (reference sequence). V was shortened by 9 bases and J by 3 bases, with 17 bases between the two germline ends. CDR3 DNA: TGTGCCAGCGCCGACTGGGGCAGGGACTATGGCTACACCTTC. Encoded protein: CASADWGRDYGYTF.

This clone was seen a single time. The chain has TRBV19 and TRBJ1-2; TRBD1 aligns across 8 bases. Germline assignment: CDR1 LNHDA and CDR2 SQIVND (reference sequence). This CDR3 region has 14 residues. V shed 6 bases, J shed 4 bases, and the junction held 7 bases outside the gene matches. CDR3 nucleotides: TGTGCCAGTAGGAACAGGGGGGACGGCTATGGCTACACCTTC. Its protein is CASRNRGDGYGYTF. The full variable domain, in which reference TRBV19 and TRBJ1-2 provide the parts outside the CDR3, is DGGITQSPKYLFRKEGQNVTLSCEQNLNHDAMYWYRQDPGQGLRLIYYSQIVNDFQKGDIAEGYSVSREKKESFPLTVTSAQKNPTAFYLCASRNRGDGYGYTFGSGTRLTVV.

The gene calls are TRBV5-4 and TRBJ2-5; TRBD1 agrees at 9 bases. The ends lost 3 bases at V and 3 bases at J; junction bases unmatched: 3. Per the germline V gene, CDR1 is SGHNT and CDR2 is YYREEE (reference sequence). The CDR3 is made up of 14 amino acids. CDR3 region: CASSWTGVKETQYF. CDR3 DNA sequence: TGTGCCAGCAGCTGGACAGGGGTTAAAGAGACCCAGTACTTC.

The chain combines TRBV5-8 with TRBJ1-1, with a tentative D call TRBD1 (6 bases). The CDR3 loop spans 14 amino acids. In germline, CDR1 is SGHTS, CDR2 YDEGEE. Trimming stripped 4 bases from V and 0 bases from J, with 10 bases between. CDR3 protein: CASSRGQMNTEAFF. The CDR3 nucleotides read TGTGCCAGCAGCCGAGGACAGATGAACACTGAAGCTTTCTTT.

This chain uses TRBV27 with TRBJ2-3; the D gene is possibly TRBD1 (6 bases). In germline, CDR1 is MNHEY, CDR2 SMNVEV (reference sequence). The CDR3 runs to 17 residues. Trimming left V 6 bases short and J 6 bases short, with 25 bases between. CDR3 amino acids: CASRLGLTGYKGDTQYF. The CDR3 DNA reads TGTGCCAGCAGGCTTGGACTTACAGGGTATAAGGGGGATACGCAGTATTTT.

The chain carries TRBV5-5 and TRBJ1-1; 12 nucleotides agree with TRBD1. CDR3 length: 16 residues. Trimming took 3 bases from V and 8 from J; bases not matched to a gene: 11. Looked up from germline, CDR1 is SGHKS and CDR2 is YYEKEE (reference sequence). The CDR3 spells CASSWGQGAIAQEAFF. CDR3 sequence (DNA): TGTGCCAGCAGCTGGGGACAGGGGGCGATCGCCCAGGAAGCTTTCTTT.

The CDR3, as DNA: TGTGCCAGCAGTTTAACCGCTATACAGCCCCAGCATTTT. Amino acids: CASSLTAIQPQHF. The rearrangement links TRBV12-3 or TRBV12-4 to TRBJ1-5; D ambiguous. Trimming took off 2 bases at V and 7 bases at J, with 9 bases between the two ends. The CDR3 is made up of 13 amino acids.

The chain employs TRBV28 and TRBJ2-1; D not resolved. V lost 5 bases and J 10 bases, leaving 12 bases between the germline ends. The CDR3 is 12 residues long. Germline values: CDR1 MDHEN, CDR2 SYDVKM. The CDR3 coding sequence is TGTGCCAGCAGTACTCGGAGTAGCGAGCAGTTCTTC. This sequence encodes CASSTRSSEQFF.

The rearrangement uses TRBV27 and TRBJ1-3; D not certain. The germline V gene encodes CDR1 MNHEY and CDR2 SMNVEV (reference sequence). CDR3 length equals 15 residues. V lost 0 bases and J 2 bases, leaving 8 bases between the germline ends. As DNA, the CDR3 is TGTGCCAGCAGTTTATCCGGGAAACCTGGAAACACCATATATTTT. Translation: CASSLSGKPGNTIYF.